This is a list of T cell receptor beta chains from one sample in a study of T cell repertoires in cytomegalovirus infection. TCRdb reprocessed the reads with MiXCR, giving one entry per CDR3 protein. The sample holds some 180,000 distinct CDR3 sequences, 15% to 20% seen once. Sequencing used CD8+ T cells from PBMCs. Receptors originate from a human donor in good health (CMV status not recorded). Some clones in this sample may be carry-over from other donors' samples. The CDR3 runs from the conserved cysteine through the conserved F or W. A D gene is named only where the DNA matches it firmly. Expanded clones get a size class; other rows say once, few or many, or leave the size out.

j_call clone_size v_call d_call cdr3_aa cdr3_nt
TRBJ2-1 NA TRBV9 NA CASSVGGDEQFF TGTGCCAGCAGCGTAGGAGGTGACGAGCAGTTCTTC
TRBJ2-2 NA TRBV12-3/TRBV12-4 NA CASSFGGGELFF TGTGCCAGCAGTTTCGGTGGCGGGGAGCTGTTTTTT
TRBJ1-2 few TRBV12-3/TRBV12-4 NA CASSFVNFGGNGYTF TGTGCCAGCAGTTTTGTAAACTTCGGCGGGAACGGCTACACCTTC
TRBJ2-3 NA TRBV4-1 NA CASSSSGIARTDTQYF TGCGCCAGCAGCTCGAGTGGGATAGCCCGCACAGATACGCAGTATTTT
TRBJ2-7 NA TRBV27 NA CASSLTETRSRYEQYF TGTGCCAGCAGCCTAACCGAGACTAGAAGTCGTTACGAGCAGTACTTC
TRBJ2-7 medium-sized TRBV7-2 TRBD2 CASSPLAGVESYEQYF TGTGCCAGCAGCCCACTAGCGGGGGTAGAGTCCTACGAGCAGTACTTC
TRBJ2-3 few TRBV7-2 TRBD2 CASSLPGKGRAGTDTQYF TGTGCCAGCAGCTTACCGGGTAAGGGGAGGGCCGGCACAGATACGCAGTATTTT
TRBJ2-1 few TRBV28 TRBD1 CASSFVGQSSYNEQFF TGTGCCAGCAGTTTTGTGGGACAGAGCTCCTACAATGAGCAGTTCTTC
TRBJ1-5 NA TRBV5-6 NA CASSMGIFESNQPQHF TGTGCCAGCAGCATGGGGATCTTTGAAAGCAATCAGCCCCAGCATTTT
TRBJ2-1 few TRBV28 TRBD1 CASSSDRAIYNEQFF TGTGCCAGCAGTTCCGACAGGGCCATCTACAATGAGCAGTTCTTC